One and the same sample provided the 15 T cell receptor beta chains below, sequenced in a study of T cell repertoires in cytomegalovirus infection. These receptors have no known antigen. MiXCR, run by TCRdb on the reads, gives a single entry per CDR3 protein. The table shows around 500,000 distinct CDR3 sequences, with 42% occurring only once. The specimen was cultured PBMCs, collected from culture after CMV antigen stimulation. These TCRs come from a human donor in good health (CMV status not recorded). Some clones in this sample may be carry-over from other donors' samples.

The V and J genes are TRBV7-2 and TRBJ2-3, with D perhaps assigned TRBD1 or TRBD2 (5 bases each). The CDR3 sequence is 16 residues long. CDR1 is SGHTA and CDR2 is FQGNSA in the germline V gene. Trimming pared 5 bases from V and 6 bases from J, leaving 21 bases between. CDR3 sequence reads: CASSPSRSSGPDTQYF. DNA of the CDR3: TGTGCCAGCAGCCCTAGCAGGTCGTCGGGGCCGGATACGCAGTATTTT.

The chain links TRBV7-9 to TRBJ1-2, with D perhaps matching TRBD1 (6 bases). Looked up from germline, CDR1 is SEHNR and CDR2 is FQNEAQ (reference sequence). The CDR3 covers 13 residues. V was trimmed by 3 bases and J by 4 bases, leaving 9 bases between them. For the CDR3, the DNA is TGTGCCAGCAGCTTCGGACAGATCTATGGCTACACCTTC. This encodes CASSFGQIYGYTF.

The chain has TRBV6-1 and TRBJ2-7; 9 positions match TRBD2. Germline V CDR1 and CDR2: MNHNS, SASEGT. The CDR3 contains 17 residues. V was clipped by 3 bases and J by 2 bases; unmatched bases: 11. The CDR3 is CASSDGGRGRAPYEQYF. The DNA of the CDR3 is TGTGCCAGCAGTGACGGGGGACGCGGGAGGGCCCCCTACGAGCAGTACTTC.

The V and J genes are TRBV7-4 and TRBJ1-4; 7 positions agree with TRBD1. V dropped 5 bases and J dropped 7; count of bases not matched to a gene: 10. Germline values: CDR1 SGHVT, CDR2 SQSDAQ. The CDR3 totals 15 residues. The CDR3 spells CASSQSRTGGEKLFF. CDR3 nucleotide sequence: TGTGCCAGCAGCCAATCCCGGACAGGTGGTGAAAAACTGTTTTTT.

This clonotype was recorded at least ten times. The chain combines TRBV2 with TRBJ2-3, with D maybe TRBD2 (5 bases). V was pared by 11 bases and J by 1 base, with 10 bases between. The CDR3 totals 12 residues. Looked up from germline, CDR1 is SNHLY and CDR2 is FYNNEI. This CDR3 is CASSGGTDTQYF. In nucleotides, the CDR3 is TGTGCCTCATCCGGGGGCACAGATACGCAGTATTTT.

This clonotype was seen only a few times. DNA for the CDR3: TGTGCCAGCAGCCGTAGCGGGGGGCCCCAAGAGACCCAGTACTTC. It yields the protein CASSRSGGPQETQYF. This chain links TRBV7-2 with TRBJ2-5, with 10 bases that match TRBD2. This CDR3 has 15 amino acids. From germline, CDR1 is SGHTA and CDR2 FQGNSA. With 5 bases clipped from V and 1 base from J, the junction kept 4 bases outside the gene matches.

The rearrangement joins TRBV4-3 to TRBJ2-5, with D uncertain. The CDR3 consists of 15 residues. The germline CDR1 and CDR2 sequences are LGHNA and YSLEER. V lost 0 bases to trimming and J lost 8 bases, with 16 bases between them. The CDR3 sequence is CASSQDEWTSGTQYF. The CDR3 coding sequence is TGCGCCAGCAGCCAAGATGAGTGGACCTCAGGAACCCAGTACTTC.

V and J are TRBV28 and TRBJ2-7, with 7 bases identical to TRBD2. This CDR3 region has 14 residues. The V gene's germline CDR1 is MDHEN and CDR2 SYDVKM. V trimming: 9 bases; J trimming: 5 bases; junction bases outside the gene matches: 13. The CDR3 is CASATSGGGDEQYF. The CDR3 DNA sequence: TGTGCCAGTGCCACATCTGGGGGGGGAGACGAGCAGTACTTC.

This chain connects TRBV7-9 to TRBJ2-3; tentatively, D is TRBD1 (5 bases). The CDR3 runs to 16 residues. The V end was cut by 2 bases, the J end by 2 bases, with 14 bases between. CDR1 SEHNR and CDR2 FQNEAQ come from the germline V gene (reference sequence). Written as DNA, the CDR3 is TGTGCCAGCAGCTTACAAAGGGGTCCGTCCACAGATACGCAGTATTTT. Encoded protein: CASSLQRGPSTDTQYF.

V gene TRBV7-2 combines with J gene TRBJ1-6; D not certain. The germline V gene has CDR1 SGHTA and CDR2 FQGNSA. The CDR3 runs to 14 residues. Deletions cut 4 bases from V and 12 bases from J, with 16 bases between. CDR3 DNA: TGTGCCAGCAGCTCACTCGGGCCCCCTGGACCCCTCCACTTT. Protein product: CASSSLGPPGPLHF.

The chain has TRBV11-2 and TRBJ2-1; TRBD2 is a possible D gene (6 bases). Germline-derived CDR1 and CDR2 are SGHAT and FQNNGV. The CDR3 loop spans 17 amino acids. Trimming removed 4 bases at V and 4 bases at J, with 20 bases between. The chain's CDR3 is CASSSAGPRRYYNEQFF. CDR3 DNA: TGTGCCAGCAGCTCCGCGGGACCGCGCCGTTATTACAATGAGCAGTTCTTC. The full variable domain, in which reference TRBV11-2 and TRBJ2-1 provide the parts outside the CDR3, is EAGVAQSPRYKIIEKRQSVAFWCNPISGHATLYWYQQILGQGPKLLIQFQNNGVVDDSQLPKDRFSAERLKGVDSTLKIQPAKLEDSAVYLCASSSAGPRRYYNEQFFGPGTRLTVL.

This clonotype showed up many times. The chain joins TRBV7-2 to TRBJ1-1; D possibly corresponds to TRBD1 (6 bases). CDR1 is SGHTA and CDR2 is FQGNSA in the germline V gene. The ends were cut back, 0 bases at V and 5 bases at J, with 13 bases in the middle. The CDR3 is made up of 15 amino acids. The chain's CDR3 is CASSLARGANTEAFF. In DNA form, the CDR3 reads TGTGCCAGCAGCTTAGCCCGGGGGGCGAATACTGAAGCTTTCTTT.

V and J are TRBV6-4 and TRBJ2-3; D is uncertain. V was cut by 2 bases and J by 1 base, with 7 bases left in between. The CDR3 length is 14 residues. Germline CDR1 and CDR2: MRHNA and SNTAGT. The CDR3 protein is CASSDEAGTDTQYF. As DNA, the CDR3 is TGTGCCAGCAGTGACGAGGCTGGCACAGATACGCAGTATTTT.

This rearrangement joins TRBV19 to TRBJ2-3; 7 nucleotides align to TRBD1. The CDR3 contains 14 residues. The germline gives CDR1 LNHDA, CDR2 SQIVND (reference sequence). J gave up 4 bases and V 6 bases, and 7 bases lay outside the gene matches. The CDR3 sequence is CASSGNRGADTQYF. The DNA of the CDR3 is TGTGCCAGTAGCGGTAACAGGGGAGCAGATACGCAGTATTTT. Full variable domain (outside the CDR3, taken from reference TRBV19 and TRBJ2-3): DGGITQSPKYLFRKEGQNVTLSCEQNLNHDAMYWYRQDPGQGLRLIYYSQIVNDFQKGDIAEGYSVSREKKESFPLTVTSAQKNPTAFYLCASSGNRGADTQYFGPGTRLTVL.

The chain joins TRBV6-2 or TRBV6-3 to TRBJ1-1; a weak D match, TRBD1 (6 bases). The V and J ends lost 0 bases and 5 bases respectively, with 19 bases between them. The CDR3 loop spans 17 amino acids. The germline gives CDR1 MNHEY, CDR2 SVGEGT. CDR3 bases: TGTGCCAGCAGTTACTCGATCGGGTACAGGGAAGGGACTGAAGCTTTCTTT. Translated, it gives CASSYSIGYREGTEAFF.